Following are 7 T cell receptor beta chains from one sample sequenced in a study of early T cells in non-severe SARS-CoV-2 infection. TCRdb redid the calling of the 5' RACE reads with MiXCR, one entry per CDR3 protein. The sample contains about 25,000 distinct CDR3 sequences, roughly 4.5% of which appear only once. Material: whole blood. Receptors were obtained from an adult who was a healthcare worker with PCR-confirmed SARS-CoV-2 infection or an uninfected control (not recorded which).

This clonotype has ten or more counts. The chain recombines TRBV7-8 with TRBJ2-1; 12 bases align to TRBD2. The CDR3 has 21 amino acids. After removal of 1 base from V and 0 bases from J, the junction contained 13 bases not matched to a gene. Per germline, CDR1 SGHVS and CDR2 FQNEAQ. This chain's CDR3 is CASSLGAPGLAGPSSYNEQFF. DNA of the CDR3: TGTGCCAGCAGCTTAGGGGCCCCGGGACTAGCGGGTCCCAGCTCCTACAATGAGCAGTTCTTC.

This clonotype has a handful of counts. The rearrangement links TRBV28 to TRBJ2-7; 11 nucleotides agree with TRBD2. J lost 4 bases, V lost 1 base, and 3 bases had no gene match. Germline CDR1 and CDR2: MDHEN and SYDVKM. This CDR3 region has 15 residues. CDR3 region: CASSLSTSGKYEQYF. In DNA, the CDR3 is TGTGCCAGCAGTTTATCGACTAGCGGGAAGTACGAGCAGTACTTC.

Ten or more counts support this clonotype. The chain has TRBV6-6 and TRBJ2-6, with D possibly being TRBD1 (6 bases). Trimming took 2 bases from V and 0 from J, leaving 11 bases between them. The CDR3 is 17 residues long. Per the germline V gene, CDR1 is MNHNY and CDR2 is SVGAGI (reference sequence). The CDR3, as DNA: TGTGCCAGCAGTTACGGCAGGGGTGGCTCTGGGGCCAACGTCCTGACTTTC. Amino acids: CASSYGRGGSGANVLTF.

This clonotype was counted ten times or more. This chain connects TRBV7-2 to TRBJ2-7, with D possibly TRBD1 on 6 matching bases. The CDR3 is made up of 15 amino acids. Between the trimmed V and J ends, which lost 1 base and 3 bases, there was a span of 13 bases. Germline V gene sequence: CDR1 SGHTA, CDR2 FQGNSA. The CDR3 DNA reads TGTGCCAGCAGCTTAGATGCAGGGGTCGGCTACGAGCAGTACGTC. This encodes CASSLDAGVGYEQYV.

This clonotype was counted at least ten times. J is TRBJ1-5 and V is TRBV6-2 or TRBV6-3; TRBD1 is a possible D gene (5 bases). The CDR3 runs to 15 residues. Germline assignment: CDR1 MNHEY and CDR2 SVGEGT. V gave up 7 bases and J gave up 2 bases, with 15 bases separating them. CDR3 protein: CASNDSPYRNQPQHF. In DNA form, the CDR3 reads TGTGCCAGCAACGACAGCCCTTATCGCAATCAGCCCCAGCATTTT.

This clonotype was observed many times. V gene TRBV20-1 combines with J gene TRBJ2-1; maybe TRBD2 (5 bases). This CDR3 has 16 residues. Between the trimmed V and J ends, which lost 0 bases and 0 bases, there was a span of 12 bases. Per germline, CDR1 DFQATT and CDR2 SNEGSKA (reference sequence). DNA for the CDR3: TGCAGTGCTAGAGATGGAGCGGAAAGCTCCTACAATGAGCAGTTCTTC. Translation: CSARDGAESSYNEQFF.

In this sample, this clonotype turned up many times. The chain uses TRBV6-1 and TRBJ1-1; TRBD1 matches at 8 bases. Per germline, CDR1 MNHNS and CDR2 SASEGT. V shed 0 bases, J shed 1 base, and the junction held 4 bases outside the gene matches. CDR3 size: 16 residues. CDR3 sequence: CASSEAPGTGNTEAFF. The CDR3 coding sequence is TGTGCCAGCAGTGAAGCGCCTGGGACAGGGAACACTGAAGCTTTCTTT.